The 4 T cell receptor beta chains listed next were all sequenced from one sample in a study of blood T cell repertoires in COVID-19. Here immunoSEQ multiplex PCR was the method, and the copy in TCRdb shows in-frame clones only, minus some. The sample includes almost 300,000 clones, about 87% of them seen just once. Sequenced material: peripheral blood. The receptors originated from a man in his 70s with acute or convalescent COVID-19.

This clone was seen a handful of times. CDR3 in amino acids: CASSLGGLGTEAFF. For the CDR3, the DNA is TGTGCCAGCAGCTTGGGAGGGTTAGGCACTGAAGCTTTCTTT. The chain is built from TRBV5-4 and TRBJ1-1; D is ambiguous. Germline V lookup: CDR1 SGHNT, CDR2 YYREEE (reference sequence). The V gene lost 0 bases and the J gene lost 4 bases, with 10 bases spanning the gap. This CDR3 has 14 amino acids.

V and J are TRBV30 and TRBJ2-2, with 7 bases fitting TRBD1. Germline V gives CDR1 GTSNPN, CDR2 SVGIG (reference sequence). There are 14 residues in the CDR3. J was trimmed by 0 bases and V by 8 bases; bases with no gene match: 6. CDR3 sequence: CANNRGPNTGELFF. DNA for the CDR3: TGTGCCAACAACAGGGGCCCGAACACCGGGGAGCTGTTTTTT.

This chain links TRBV19 with TRBJ2-3; tentatively, D is TRBD2 (6 bases). Germline CDR1 is LNHDA and CDR2 is SQIVND (reference sequence). Trimming pared 3 bases from V and 1 base from J, leaving 14 bases between. This CDR3 is built from 16 residues. This CDR3 is CASSIGASARTDTQYF. For the CDR3, the DNA is TGTGCCAGTAGTATTGGAGCTAGCGCGCGCACAGATACGCAGTATTTT.

This chain uses TRBV9 with TRBJ2-7; D is unclear. CDR3 size: 14 residues. Trimming cost V 0 bases and J 2 bases, with 9 bases left between them. Germline V lookup: CDR1 SGDLS, CDR2 YYNGEE. CDR3 region: CASSVEPTPYEQYF. CDR3 in DNA: TGTGCCAGCAGCGTAGAACCTACTCCCTACGAGCAGTACTTC. Combining the CDR3 with reference TRBV9 and TRBJ2-7 gives the whole variable domain DSGVTQTPKHLITATGQRVTLRCSPRSGDLSVYWYQQSLDQGLQFLIQYYNGEERAKGNILERFSAQQFPDLHSELNLSSLELGDSALYFCASSVEPTPYEQYFGPGTRLTVT.